Presented here are 12 T cell receptor beta chains from one specimen sequenced in a study of cytomegalovirus exposure and HLA in healthy donors. PCR involved 60 Vbeta and 13 Jbeta primers. TCRdb's table, derived via immunoSEQ multiplex PCR, lists solely in-frame clones and lacks some. Seen here are under 110,000 clones, just over 70% observed once, and the top ten hold approximately 0.8%. Sequencing was performed on PBMCs. The receptors were gathered from a boy between 5 and 17 years old in good health and CMV-seronegative.

The chain couples TRBV15 to TRBJ1-3, with unresolved D. Trimming removed 0 bases from V and 8 bases from J, with 11 bases in between. Per the germline V gene, CDR1 is LNHNV and CDR2 is YYDKDF (reference sequence). The length of the CDR3 is 14 residues. CDR3: CATSRDRVIDTIYF. The CDR3 DNA follows: TGTGCCACCAGCAGAGATCGGGTCATAGACACCATATATTTT.

CDR3 nucleotide sequence: TGTGCCAGCAGCGTGACAGTTAACACTGAAGCTTTCTTT. Amino acid sequence: CASSVTVNTEAFF. The V and J genes are TRBV9 and TRBJ1-1, with D possibly being TRBD1 (5 bases). V was shortened by 2 bases and J by 2 bases, with 7 bases between the two germline ends. CDR1 is SGDLS and CDR2 is YYNGEE in the germline V gene. The CDR3 spans 13 residues.

This clone has just a few counts. The chain combines TRBV7-9 with TRBJ1-5, with a tentative D call TRBD1 (5 bases). Germline CDR1 is SEHNR and CDR2 is FQNEAQ (reference sequence). V shed 1 base and J shed 1 base, with 14 bases lying between them. This CDR3 region has 17 residues. CDR3 loop: CASSLVGDFPSNQPQHF. The CDR3 nucleotides are TGTGCCAGCAGCTTAGTCGGGGACTTCCCCAGCAATCAGCCCCAGCATTTT.

This sequence joins TRBV7-9 and TRBJ2-5; TRBD1 matches at 7 bases. Germline CDR1 SEHNR, CDR2 FQNEAQ (reference sequence). With V trimmed by 4 bases and J by 5 bases, 4 bases remained unmatched. This CDR3 spans 13 amino acids. The CDR3 region has the DNA TGTGCCAGCAGCTCACAGGGGTTGGAGACCCAGTACTTC. Translating it yields CASSSQGLETQYF.

The V gene is TRBV5-4, the J gene TRBJ2-7, with 11 positions matching TRBD1. The length of the CDR3 is 14 residues. J was trimmed by 4 bases and V by 4 bases; bases with no gene match: 4. CDR1 is SGHNT, CDR2 YYREEE, per germline (reference sequence). DNA of the CDR3: TGTGCCAGCAGCACGGACAGGGGGCAATACGAGCAGTACTTC. Amino acid sequence: CASSTDRGQYEQYF. Supplemented by reference TRBV5-4 and TRBJ2-7, the full variable domain reads ETGVTQSPTHLIKTRGQQVTLRCSSQSGHNTVSWYQQALGQGPQFIFQYYREEENGRGNFPPRFSGLQFPNYSSELNVNALELDDSALYLCASSTDRGQYEQYFGPGTRLTVT.

The CDR3 DNA reads TGTGCCACCAGCAGGATCCCCAGCGGTGAACCCCTCCACTTT. Translation gives CATSRIPSGEPLHF. The chain carries TRBV15 and TRBJ1-6, with D uncertain. Between the trimmed V and J ends, which lost 3 bases and 12 bases, there was a span of 15 bases. The CDR3 runs to 14 residues. Germline V lookup: CDR1 LNHNV, CDR2 YYDKDF (reference sequence).

This clone came up a few times. V gene TRBV29-1 combines with J gene TRBJ1-2; D is unresolved. The ends were cut back, 6 bases at V and 1 base at J, with 12 bases in the middle. CDR1 and CDR2 (germline): SQVTM, ANQGSEA. CDR3 length: 13 amino acids. In DNA, the CDR3 is TGCAGCGTAGCCCTTGGAGTTAACTATGGCTACACCTTC. Residues: CSVALGVNYGYTF.

The rearrangement joins TRBV6-5 to TRBJ2-5, with 7 bases lining up with TRBD2. The CDR3 loop spans 16 amino acids. CDR1 MNHEY and CDR2 SVGAGI come from the germline V gene. V trimming: 2 bases; J trimming: 2 bases; junction bases outside the gene matches: 8. Here the CDR3 reads CASSYGEGWVQETQYF. The DNA for the CDR3 is TGTGCCAGCAGTTACGGGGAGGGGTGGGTTCAAGAGACCCAGTACTTC.

The chain recombines TRBV7-2 with TRBJ2-1, with D possibly matching TRBD1 (6 bases). Germline lookup yields CDR1 SGHTA and CDR2 FQGNSA. V lost 5 bases, J lost 4 bases, and 9 bases lay in between. The CDR3 loop spans 13 amino acids. The CDR3 spells CASSVTGYNEQFF. The CDR3 DNA reads TGTGCCAGCAGCGTCACAGGGTACAATGAGCAGTTCTTC.

This clone turned up a few times. The chain employs TRBV9 and TRBJ2-7, with D possibly matching TRBD2 (6 bases). Between the trimmed V and J ends, which lost 0 bases and 3 bases, there was a span of 10 bases. Germline lookup yields CDR1 SGDLS and CDR2 YYNGEE. The CDR3 contains 14 residues. For the CDR3, the DNA is TGTGCCAGCAGCGTAGGAGCGGGCTTCTACGAGCAGTACTTC. It translates to CASSVGAGFYEQYF.

This chain uses TRBV6-1 with TRBJ2-1; D gene unclear. V was trimmed by 6 bases and J by 4 bases, leaving 4 bases between them. Germline CDR1 and CDR2: MNHNS and SASEGT. The CDR3 length is 11 residues. The CDR3 DNA follows: TGTGCCAGCAGGTCGTACAATGAGCAGTTCTTC. It specifies CASRSYNEQFF.

This clone is a singleton in its sample. J is TRBJ1-4 and V is TRBV28; 8 bases are a match to TRBD1. The V gene end was trimmed by 6 bases and the J gene end by 7 bases; junction bases not matched to a gene: 16. CDR1 and CDR2 from the germline V gene are MDHEN and SYDVKM. The CDR3 runs to 17 residues. The CDR3: CASSPAGGVLVSEKLFF. For the CDR3, the DNA is TGTGCCAGCAGCCCGGCAGGGGGCGTGTTAGTAAGTGAAAAACTGTTTTTT.